A single sample is the source of the 6 T cell receptor beta chains below, sequenced in a study of blood T cell repertoires in COVID-19. Assay used: immunoSEQ multiplex PCR; TCRdb lists only in-frame clones, some missing. The profile shows roughly 330,000 clones, approximately 89% of them singletons. The specimen was PBMCs or T cells enriched from blood (not recorded which). These receptors were taken from a woman aged 30 to 39 who had recovered from COVID-19.

A few counts support this clone. V usage is TRBV6-5 and J usage is TRBJ2-3; D is possibly TRBD1 (6 bases). The CDR3 is 13 amino acids. The germline V and J ends were trimmed by 6 bases and 4 bases, with 11 bases remaining between them. Looked up from germline, CDR1 is MNHEY and CDR2 is SVGAGI. CDR3 in amino acids: CASRVDSPDTQYF. The CDR3 nucleotides read TGTGCCAGCAGAGTGGACAGTCCAGATACGCAGTATTTT.

A note on this clone: Other DNA sequences in this specimen translate into the identical CDR3. The rearrangement uses TRBV20-1 and TRBJ1-2, with TRBD1 identical over 7 bases. This CDR3 is 10 amino acids long. Trimming cost V 6 bases and J 7 bases; bases outside gene matches: 2. Germline CDR1 reads DFQATT; CDR2 reads SNEGSKA (reference sequence). For the CDR3, the DNA is TGCAGTGCCTACAGGGGTGGCTACACCTTC. This encodes CSAYRGGYTF.

This clone appeared a single time. This chain connects TRBV19 to TRBJ2-7; 8 bases fit TRBD1. V trimming: 5 bases; J trimming: 7 bases; junction bases outside the gene matches: 13. The CDR3 has 15 amino acids. Per the germline V gene, CDR1 is LNHDA and CDR2 is SQIVND (reference sequence). CDR3 bases: TGTGCCAGTAGTTTCTCCGGGACAGGAGTCCGAGAGCAGTACTTC. Translating it yields CASSFSGTGVREQYF. The full variable domain, in which reference TRBV19 and TRBJ2-7 provide the parts outside the CDR3, is DGGITQSPKYLFRKEGQNVTLSCEQNLNHDAMYWYRQDPGQGLRLIYYSQIVNDFQKGDIAEGYSVSREKKESFPLTVTSAQKNPTAFYLCASSFSGTGVREQYFGPGTRLTVT.

This chain links TRBV6-1 with TRBJ1-2; D is uncertain. The V end lost 0 bases, the J end lost 1 base, and 12 bases lay between the germline ends. Germline loops: CDR1 MNHNS, CDR2 SASEGT. This CDR3 has 16 amino acids. This CDR3 reads CASSEAVGGFNYGYTF. DNA of the CDR3: TGTGCCAGCAGTGAAGCTGTCGGCGGATTTAACTATGGCTACACCTTC.

This rearrangement joins TRBV5-4 to TRBJ1-6, with 11 bases that match TRBD1. Germline V gene data show CDR1 as SGHNT and CDR2 as YYREEE (reference sequence). CDR3 size: 16 residues. Losses at the gene ends were 4 bases for V and 10 bases for J; bases not matched to a gene: 10. CDR3: CASSPRLGQGDSPLHF. The CDR3 region has the DNA TGTGCCAGCAGCCCCAGGCTGGGACAGGGGGACTCACCCCTCCACTTT.

This chain links TRBV28 with TRBJ1-2; TRBD1 agrees at 9 bases. Losses at the gene ends were 6 bases for V and 4 bases for J; bases not matched to a gene: 9. In germline, CDR1 is MDHEN, CDR2 SYDVKM. The CDR3 extends over 15 amino acids. CDR3 residues: CASSPSGQGTYGYTF. CDR3 coding DNA: TGTGCCAGCAGCCCTAGTGGACAGGGGACCTATGGCTACACCTTC.